These 32 T cell receptor beta chains were all obtained from the same sample, sequenced in a study of T-cell reconstitution after alpha-beta-depleted transplantation in children. Unique molecular identifiers were incorporated into the prepared TCRbeta library. TCRdb redid the calling of the PCR reads with MiXCR, one entry per CDR3 protein. The sample contains 450,000 to 600,000 distinct CDR3 sequences, 15% to 20% of which appear only once. This material consisted of PBMCs from the stem cell graft donor, taken from the stem cell graft. These receptors were taken from a human donor who donated a stem cell graft to a child with acute lymphoblastic leukemia.

This clonotype was counted between two and nine times. This rearrangement joins TRBV20-1 to TRBJ1-2; D unresolved. This CDR3 has 13 residues. Trimming took 3 bases from V and 7 from J, leaving 15 bases between them. Germline V gene data show CDR1 as DFQATT and CDR2 as SNEGSKA (reference sequence). CDR3 protein: CSASSRGRLGYTF. CDR3 nucleotide sequence: TGCAGTGCTAGTTCGCGGGGAAGACTTGGCTACACCTTC.

V is TRBV7-9 and J is TRBJ2-1; 10 bases match TRBD1. Germline V gene sequence: CDR1 SEHNR, CDR2 FQNEAQ (reference sequence). The CDR3 consists of 15 residues. With V trimmed by 3 bases and J by 5 bases, 4 bases remained unmatched. CDR3: CASSFDRGPDNEQFF. As DNA, the CDR3 is TGTGCCAGCAGCTTCGACAGGGGGCCGGACAATGAGCAGTTCTTC.

This clonotype was recorded a few times. The genes are TRBV12-3 or TRBV12-4 and TRBJ2-1; a possible D gene is TRBD2 (7 bases). Trimming stripped 1 base from V and 8 bases from J, with 12 bases between. The CDR3 totals 14 residues. CDR3 amino acids: CASSLVLGGDEQFF. In DNA, the CDR3 is TGTGCCAGCAGTTTAGTCTTAGGGGGGGATGAGCAGTTCTTC.

The gene calls are TRBV4-1 and TRBJ1-5; D perhaps matches TRBD1 (6 bases). The CDR3 covers 15 residues. Germline V CDR1 and CDR2: MGHRA, YSYEKL. V was trimmed by 4 bases and J by 10 bases, leaving 20 bases between them. The CDR3 here is CASSPSGQLWGPQHF. DNA of the CDR3: TGCGCCAGCAGCCCCAGTGGACAGTTGTGGGGCCCCCAGCATTTT.

This chain connects TRBV29-1 to TRBJ2-5; D possibly matches TRBD1 or TRBD2 (5 bases each). Germline V gene sequence: CDR1 SQVTM, CDR2 ANQGSEA. The ends were cut back, 6 bases at V and 10 bases at J, with 18 bases in the middle. The CDR3 runs to 12 residues. This chain's CDR3 is CSVSRDQGDQYF. The DNA of the CDR3 is TGCAGCGTGTCCCGGGACCAAGGGGACCAGTACTTC. Supplemented by reference TRBV29-1 and TRBJ2-5, the full variable domain reads SAVISQKPSRDICQRGTSLTIQCQVDSQVTMMFWYRQQPGQSLTLIATANQGSEATYESGFVIDKFPISRPNLTFSTLTVSNMSPEDSSIYLCSVSRDQGDQYFGPGTRLLVL.

The genes are TRBV5-1 and TRBJ2-5; D remains unclear. Germline V gives CDR1 SGHRS, CDR2 YFSETQ. This CDR3 contains 12 residues. Trimming cost V 4 bases and J 7 bases, with 11 bases left between them. The CDR3 coding sequence is TGCGCCAGCAGCATAGGACGGGCGACCCAGTACTTC. Its protein product is CASSIGRATQYF.

There are many counts of this clonotype. The CDR3 DNA reads as TGTGCCAGCAGCTCCAGACGGACGAGGACTGAAGCTTTCTTT. This codes for CASSSRRTRTEAFF. The V gene is TRBV7-2, the J gene TRBJ1-1; D is uncertain. The CDR3 is 14 residues long. Trimming removed 4 bases from V and 5 bases from J, with 14 bases in between. The germline V gene has CDR1 SGHTA and CDR2 FQGNSA.

This chain uses TRBV12-3 or TRBV12-4 with TRBJ2-5; 8 bases match TRBD1. The CDR3 is 18 amino acids. Trimming took 6 bases from V and 3 from J; bases not matched to a gene: 18. The CDR3 DNA reads as TGTGCCAGCAGCCAACAGGCCCCCGACAGGGGTCGGGAAGAGACCCAGTACTTC. This encodes CASSQQAPDRGREETQYF.

The genes are TRBV10-3 and TRBJ2-7, with 8 bases matching TRBD2. CDR1 is ENHRY and CDR2 is SYGVKD in the germline V gene. The CDR3 contains 13 residues. The V gene end was trimmed by 9 bases and the J gene end by 6 bases; junction bases not matched to a gene: 10. CDR3 sequence: CAIRVAGGGEQYF. The CDR3 nucleotides read TGTGCCATTAGAGTGGCGGGAGGCGGCGAGCAGTACTTC.

The CDR3 is CASSLETAGGLDTQYF. The CDR3 DNA follows: TGTGCCAGCAGCTTGGAAACTGCGGGGGGGCTAGATACGCAGTATTTT. The chain recombines TRBV5-6 with TRBJ2-3; TRBD2 matches at 9 bases. Looked up from germline, CDR1 is SGHDT and CDR2 is YYEEEE. J gave up 5 bases and V 0 bases, and 7 bases lay outside the gene matches. The length of the CDR3 is 16 residues.

This clonotype was detected only a few times. This sequence joins TRBV20-1 and TRBJ2-7, with 8 bases that match TRBD1. The germline V gene encodes CDR1 DFQATT and CDR2 SNEGSKA (reference sequence). CDR3 length: 14 amino acids. Trimming cost V 5 bases and J 0 bases; bases outside gene matches: 6. Here the CDR3 DNA reads TGCAGTGCTGGACAGGGCGGGGACTCCTACGAGCAGTACTTC. It yields the protein CSAGQGGDSYEQYF.

This clonotype was observed a handful of times. The chain is built from TRBV5-1 and TRBJ1-2, with D uncertain. From germline, CDR1 is SGHRS and CDR2 YFSETQ. The V end was cut by 0 bases, the J end by 5 bases, with 11 bases between. The CDR3 has 14 residues. Here the CDR3 reads CASSLGGSSYGYTF. Written as DNA, the CDR3 is TGCGCCAGCAGCTTGGGGGGTTCGAGTTATGGCTACACCTTC.

The rearrangement joins TRBV5-1 to TRBJ2-7, with D uncertain. The length of the CDR3 is 12 residues. V lost 5 bases, J lost 3 bases, and 9 bases lay in between. CDR1 is SGHRS and CDR2 is YFSETQ in the germline V gene. For the CDR3, the DNA is TGCGCCAGCAGGGGCCACGACTACGAGCAGTACTTC. Its translation: CASRGHDYEQYF. Together with reference TRBV5-1 and TRBJ2-7, the CDR3 gives the full variable domain: KAGVTQTPRYLIKTRGQQVTLSCSPISGHRSVSWYQQTPGQGLQFLFEYFSETQRNKGNFPGRFSGRQFSNSRSEMNVSTLELGDSALYLCASRGHDYEQYFGPGTRLTVT.

This clonotype appeared a few times. V gene TRBV29-1 combines with J gene TRBJ1-1; D unresolved. This CDR3 is 13 amino acids long. Trimming pared 2 bases from V and 0 bases from J, leaving 7 bases between. Germline values: CDR1 SQVTM, CDR2 ANQGSEA. The DNA of the CDR3 is TGCAGCGTTGAACAGGTTTTGAACACTGAAGCTTTCTTT. Amino acid sequence: CSVEQVLNTEAFF. The full variable domain, in which reference TRBV29-1 and TRBJ1-1 provide the parts outside the CDR3, is SAVISQKPSRDICQRGTSLTIQCQVDSQVTMMFWYRQQPGQSLTLIATANQGSEATYESGFVIDKFPISRPNLTFSTLTVSNMSPEDSSIYLCSVEQVLNTEAFFGQGTRLTVV.

This clonotype was counted only a few times. V is TRBV3-1 and J is TRBJ1-6, with D perhaps TRBD1 (6 bases). Germline CDR1 is LGHDT and CDR2 is YNNKEL (reference sequence). V was cut by 7 bases and J by 8 bases, with 18 bases left in between. The CDR3 covers 15 residues. Here the CDR3 reads CASTSKSTGHSPLHF. The CDR3 bases are TGTGCCAGCACCTCCAAGTCGACAGGACATTCACCCCTCCACTTT.

Of note for this clonotype: This is likely a read error, given that the CDR3 carries no conserved phenylalanine or tryptophan at its end. The DNA is left out, because the CDR3 cannot be placed on it with certainty; the CDR3 is given as TCRdb lists it. V is TRBV5-6 and J is TRBJ2-4; TRBD1 is the table's D call and was not checked against the DNA. The germline V gene encodes CDR1 SGHDT and CDR2 YYEEEE. The CDR3 is made up of 14 amino acids, end residues included. CDR3 loop: CASSLGGQLNIQYL.

J is TRBJ1-2 and V is TRBV5-1; 10 positions agree with TRBD1. V dropped 0 bases and J dropped 6; count of bases not matched to a gene: 11. The length of the CDR3 is 17 residues. Germline-derived CDR1 and CDR2 are SGHRS and YFSETQ. The CDR3 region is CASSLEIFGQGVDGYTF. The CDR3 DNA follows: TGCGCCAGCAGCTTGGAAATTTTCGGACAGGGGGTAGATGGCTACACCTTC.

The chain employs TRBV29-1 and TRBJ2-7; 9 bases map to TRBD1. Germline CDR1 reads SQVTM; CDR2 reads ANQGSEA. Unmatched junction bases numbered 3, after V lost 6 bases and J lost 3 bases. The length of the CDR3 is 12 residues. The CDR3 loop is CSVWTGDYEQYF. As DNA, the CDR3 is TGCAGCGTCTGGACAGGGGACTACGAGCAGTACTTC.

The chain recombines TRBV27 with TRBJ2-1, with D perhaps matching TRBD1 (5 bases). The CDR3 contains 12 residues. Trimming left V 6 bases short and J 8 bases short, with 11 bases between. Per germline, CDR1 MNHEY and CDR2 SMNVEV (reference sequence). CDR3 loop: CASRGALDEQFF. Written as DNA, the CDR3 is TGTGCCAGCAGAGGGGCTTTGGATGAGCAGTTCTTC.

The chain combines TRBV27 with TRBJ2-2, with a weak D call TRBD1 (5 bases). V lost 5 bases, J lost 5 bases, and 9 bases lay in between. In germline, CDR1 is MNHEY, CDR2 SMNVEV (reference sequence). The CDR3 extends over 13 amino acids. The CDR3 loop is CASSPHRTGELFF. Written as DNA, the CDR3 is TGTGCCAGCAGTCCCCACAGGACCGGGGAGCTGTTTTTT.

This clonotype was seen more than once but under ten times. V usage is TRBV27 and J usage is TRBJ1-5; D gene unclear. The CDR3 runs to 15 residues. V shed 5 bases and J shed 1 base, with 12 bases lying between them. Germline lookup yields CDR1 MNHEY and CDR2 SMNVEV (reference sequence). The CDR3 DNA reads TGTGCCAGCAGTCCGATACAGCTAAGCAATCAGCCCCAGCATTTT. Protein product: CASSPIQLSNQPQHF.

There are a few counts of this clonotype. The chain uses TRBV7-9 and TRBJ2-2; D may be TRBD2 (5 bases). In germline, CDR1 is SEHNR, CDR2 FQNEAQ (reference sequence). V was cut by 1 base and J by 3 bases, with 15 bases left in between. The CDR3 spans 17 residues. CDR3 amino acids: CASSLVLGRSDTGELFF. The DNA for the CDR3 is TGTGCCAGCAGCTTAGTCTTGGGGAGATCCGACACCGGGGAGCTGTTTTTT.

This clonotype has only a few counts. The V gene is TRBV15, the J gene TRBJ2-3; a weak D match, TRBD2 (6 bases). Germline V gene sequence: CDR1 LNHNV, CDR2 YYDKDF (reference sequence). The CDR3 contains 18 residues. V dropped 2 bases and J dropped 0 bases, with 18 bases sitting between them. CDR3 protein: CATSRRPLTSLSTDTQYF. As DNA, the CDR3 is TGTGCCACCAGCAGACGCCCCCTGACTAGTTTGAGCACAGATACGCAGTATTTT.

In this sample, this clonotype turned up a few times. This sequence joins TRBV27 and TRBJ2-7, with 8 bases matching TRBD1. This CDR3 contains 17 residues. Germline values: CDR1 MNHEY, CDR2 SMNVEV (reference sequence). J gave up 6 bases and V 0 bases, and 13 bases lay outside the gene matches. CDR3 in DNA: TGTGCCAGCAGTTTATCGACAGGGGCAACCCCTACGAGCGAGCAGTACTTC. It yields the protein CASSLSTGATPTSEQYF.

This clonotype has at least ten counts. The gene calls are TRBV15 and TRBJ2-5; 8 positions agree with TRBD1. After removal of 5 bases from V and 4 bases from J, the junction contained 9 bases not matched to a gene. The length of the CDR3 is 15 residues. CDR1 is LNHNV and CDR2 is YYDKDF in the germline V gene (reference sequence). The CDR3 reads CATSSGQGGSETQYF. CDR3 coding DNA: TGTGCCACCAGCTCCGGACAGGGTGGGTCAGAGACCCAGTACTTC.

The rearrangement joins TRBV5-1 to TRBJ1-4; D uncertain. The ends were cut back, 0 bases at V and 0 bases at J, with 12 bases in the middle. The CDR3 loop spans 17 amino acids. CDR1 is SGHRS and CDR2 is YFSETQ in the germline V gene. DNA of the CDR3: TGCGCCAGCAGCTTGGCCTGGACGGACCCAACTAATGAAAAACTGTTTTTT. It encodes CASSLAWTDPTNEKLFF.

The chain joins TRBV5-1 to TRBJ1-1, with D unresolved. The germline V gene has CDR1 SGHRS and CDR2 YFSETQ. The CDR3 covers 15 residues. With 5 bases removed from V and 1 base from J, the gap between germline ends came to 15 bases. As DNA, the CDR3 is TGCGCCAGCAGTCTTAGCCGACGCCGGAACACTGAAGCTTTCTTT. As protein: CASSLSRRRNTEAFF. Drawing the rest from reference TRBV5-1 and TRBJ1-1, the complete variable domain is KAGVTQTPRYLIKTRGQQVTLSCSPISGHRSVSWYQQTPGQGLQFLFEYFSETQRNKGNFPGRFSGRQFSNSRSEMNVSTLELGDSALYLCASSLSRRRNTEAFFGQGTRLTVV.

CDR3: CASSTEAGTEAFF. The CDR3, as DNA: TGTGCCAGCAGCACGGAAGCGGGCACTGAAGCTTTCTTT. The rearrangement uses TRBV12-3 or TRBV12-4 and TRBJ1-1, with D hard to call. The CDR3 has 13 amino acids. V lost 6 bases, J lost 4 bases, and 12 bases lay in between.

This clonotype was observed a few times. The rearrangement uses TRBV4-1 and TRBJ1-4; no clear D gene. The CDR3 totals 13 residues. Germline V gives CDR1 MGHRA, CDR2 YSYEKL. With 3 bases removed from V and 14 bases from J, the gap between germline ends came to 16 bases. CDR3 protein: CASSQTGGRYLFF. The CDR3, as DNA: TGCGCCAGCAGCCAGACTGGAGGGAGGTATCTGTTTTTT.

This clonotype was observed a few times. The chain recombines TRBV18 with TRBJ2-7, with D tentatively TRBD1 (6 bases). The CDR3 has 15 residues. Trimming removed 1 base at V and 5 bases at J, with 15 bases between. The germline gives CDR1 KGHSH, CDR2 LQKENI. The CDR3 DNA reads TGTGCCAGCTCACCACGGTGGGCAGGGGAGAACGAGCAGTACTTC. It is translated as CASSPRWAGENEQYF.

The V and J genes are TRBV9 and TRBJ2-1, with D hard to call. V lost 3 bases, J lost 10 bases, and 14 bases lay in between. Germline CDR1 reads SGDLS; CDR2 reads YYNGEE. This CDR3 spans 13 amino acids. Here the CDR3 reads CASSGRMVGEQFF. As DNA, the CDR3 is TGTGCCAGCAGCGGACGGATGGTGGGGGAGCAGTTCTTC.

This clonotype was observed a handful of times. The gene calls are TRBV30 and TRBJ2-7; 7 bases fit TRBD1. V lost 2 bases and J lost 4; bases outside the gene matches: 5. In germline, CDR1 is GTSNPN, CDR2 SVGIG (reference sequence). The CDR3 contains 13 residues. The CDR3: CAWSPGTAYEQYF. The CDR3 DNA reads as TGTGCCTGGAGTCCCGGGACAGCTTACGAGCAGTACTTC.